The 18 T cell receptor beta chains below were found in one sample sequenced in a study of T cell responses to AZD1222 COVID-19 vaccine. Sequencing was performed with immunoSEQ multiplex PCR; in TCRdb, only in-frame clones are kept and a portion is missing. The repertoire includes roughly 130,000 clones, 90% to 95% of them detected once, and over 4% sits in the top ten. This material consisted of peripheral blood, taken 28 days after the second AZD1222 dose. These receptors originate from an adult who received the AZD1222 COVID-19 vaccine.

The chain couples TRBV4-3 to TRBJ2-2, with 7 nucleotides matching TRBD1. The germline V gene has CDR1 LGHNA and CDR2 YSLEER. The V segment lost 0 bases and the J segment 6 bases; nucleotides outside the gene matches: 16. The CDR3 is 19 residues long. DNA of the CDR3: TGCGCCAGCAGCCAAGAACCCCGACAGGGTAGGTCTATGTCCGGGGAGCTGTTTTTT. Protein sequence: CASSQEPRQGRSMSGELFF.

The V call is TRBV7-2, the J call TRBJ2-7; 8 bases match TRBD2. V lost 5 bases to trimming and J lost 3 bases; unmatched junction nucleotides: 3. In germline, CDR1 is SGHTA, CDR2 FQGNSA. This CDR3 has 13 residues. CDR3 bases: TGTGCCAGCAGCCCGGGAGGGGTCTACGAGCAGTACTTC. It specifies CASSPGGVYEQYF. The full variable domain, its missing parts supplied by reference TRBV7-2 and TRBJ2-7, is GAGVSQSPSNKVTEKGKDVELRCDPISGHTALYWYRQSLGQGLEFLIYFQGNSAPDKSGLPSDRFSAERTGGSVSTLTIQRTQQEDSAVYLCASSPGGVYEQYFGPGTRLTVT.

The J gene is TRBJ2-2, the V gene TRBV11-1, with no clear D. Germline V gene sequence: CDR1 SGHAT, CDR2 FQDESV (reference sequence). Trimming left V 5 bases short and J 3 bases short, with 4 bases between. The CDR3 is made up of 12 amino acids. The CDR3 is CASSHDTGELFF. The DNA of the CDR3 is TGTGCCAGCAGCCACGACACCGGGGAGCTGTTTTTT.

This chain joins TRBV7-9 and TRBJ2-1; D unresolved. The germline V gene has CDR1 SEHNR and CDR2 FQNEAQ (reference sequence). V lost 4 bases to trimming and J lost 3 bases, with 22 bases between them. The CDR3 sequence is 18 residues long. CDR3 in amino acids: CASSSTVGSSSSYNEQFF. As DNA, the CDR3 is TGTGCCAGCAGCTCCACGGTTGGTTCGAGCTCGAGCTACAATGAGCAGTTCTTC.

Turning to this clone: Mismatch with germline at one junction end may stem from a read error. This rearrangement joins TRBV28 to TRBJ1-2; no clear D. The CDR3 is made up of 12 amino acids. The V gene's germline CDR1 is MDHEN and CDR2 SYDVKM. Here the CDR3 reads CATSDVPNGYTF. CDR3 in DNA: TGTGCCACCAGTGACGTACCCAATGGCTACACCTTC.

CDR3 loop: CASSPPGQPPEQYF. Written as DNA, the CDR3 is TGTGCCAGCAGTCCCCCGGGACAACCTCCCGAGCAGTACTTC. The gene calls are TRBV6-5 and TRBJ2-7, with D possibly matching TRBD1 (6 bases). Germline V gene sequence: CDR1 MNHEY, CDR2 SVGAGI. Trimming pared 5 bases from V and 6 bases from J, leaving 17 bases between. This CDR3 comprises 14 residues.

V gene TRBV18 combines with J gene TRBJ1-2; D might be TRBD1 (6 bases). V lost 1 base to trimming and J lost 6 bases, with 12 bases between them. Germline assignment: CDR1 KGHSH and CDR2 LQKENI. The CDR3 is 14 residues long. Written as DNA, the CDR3 is TGTGCCAGCTCACCACGGGAACAGGGTAATGGCTACACCTTC. Protein: CASSPREQGNGYTF.

The V and J genes are TRBV6-4 and TRBJ1-1; the D gene is possibly TRBD1 (6 bases). Trimming took off 3 bases at V and 7 bases at J, with 12 bases between the two ends. The CDR3 loop spans 13 amino acids. Germline V lookup: CDR1 MRHNA, CDR2 SNTAGT. The CDR3 DNA follows: TGTGCCAGCAGTGATAGTCCAGGGGATGAAGCTTTCTTT. Translation: CASSDSPGDEAFF.

This clone was seen only once. The chain is built from TRBV29-1 and TRBJ2-3; perhaps TRBD2 as D (5 bases). V dropped 6 bases and J dropped 0 bases, with 22 bases sitting between them. CDR3 size: 17 residues. Germline V gene data show CDR1 as SQVTM and CDR2 as ANQGSEA. CDR3 coding DNA: TGCAGCGTCCGGGATGTGGCGGCCTCCTCTAGCACAGATACGCAGTATTTT. Its translation is CSVRDVAASSSTDTQYF.

CDR3 amino acids: CATSRVFRRYEELFF. The CDR3 DNA reads as TGTGCCACCAGCAGGGTGTTCCGGCGATACGAGGAGCTGTTTTTT. The chain uses TRBV15 and TRBJ2-2; D unclear. V lost 3 bases and J lost 10, with 18 bases in between. The germline gives CDR1 LNHNV, CDR2 YYDKDF (reference sequence). The CDR3 covers 15 residues.

On this clone: Other nucleotide sequences from this sample produce the same CDR3. V usage is TRBV18 and J usage is TRBJ2-1; D remains ambiguous. The CDR3 runs to 14 residues. With 3 bases removed from V and 0 bases from J, the gap between germline ends came to 6 bases. Per the germline V gene, CDR1 is KGHSH and CDR2 is LQKENI. The CDR3 spells CASSPPGSYNEQFF. Here the CDR3 DNA reads TGTGCCAGCTCACCGCCAGGCTCCTACAATGAGCAGTTCTTC.

The rearrangement joins TRBV7-2 to TRBJ2-7; 10 bases align to TRBD1. This CDR3 spans 14 amino acids. The germline gives CDR1 SGHTA, CDR2 FQGNSA. Unmatched junction bases numbered 4, after V lost 3 bases and J lost 5 bases. The CDR3 loop reads CASSFRQGAHEQYF. The CDR3 DNA follows: TGTGCCAGCAGCTTCCGACAGGGGGCGCACGAGCAGTACTTC.

This clone was seen a single time. The chain links TRBV7-6 to TRBJ2-1; 8 positions match TRBD1. The germline gives CDR1 SGHVS, CDR2 FNYEAQ. The length of the CDR3 is 15 residues. The trim removed 2 bases at V and 8 bases at J, leaving 8 bases unmatched. CDR3 DNA sequence: TGTGCCAGCAGCTTACCGACAGGGGAGGTCGATGAGCAGTTCTTC. This translates into CASSLPTGEVDEQFF.

The chain employs TRBV14 and TRBJ2-3; D not certain. The CDR3 is 13 residues long. Germline CDR1 SGHDN, CDR2 FVKESK. Trimming cost V 2 bases and J 8 bases, with 11 bases left between them. CDR3 DNA sequence: TGTGCCAGCAGCCAAAACAGACCTTCTACGCAGTATTTT. It codes for CASSQNRPSTQYF.

The chain couples TRBV7-9 to TRBJ1-2, with no clear D. The CDR3 runs 12 residues. Germline CDR1 SEHNR, CDR2 FQNEAQ (reference sequence). V was shortened by 11 bases and J by 4 bases, with 14 bases between the two germline ends. In nucleotides, the CDR3 is TGTGCCGTCCCGGGATCAGGCTATGGCTACACCTTC. This translates into CAVPGSGYGYTF.

The chain couples TRBV4-3 to TRBJ1-5; D possibly corresponds to TRBD1 (6 bases). Germline loops: CDR1 LGHNA, CDR2 YSLEER. The CDR3 totals 13 residues. V lost 3 bases, J lost 5 bases, and 8 bases lay in between. The CDR3 region has the DNA TGCGCCAGCAGCCAGAACAGGGATCAGCCCCAGCATTTT. Encoded protein: CASSQNRDQPQHF.

The chain employs TRBV18 and TRBJ1-4; D may be TRBD1 (6 bases). Germline-derived CDR1 and CDR2 are KGHSH and LQKENI. The CDR3 runs 13 residues. Trimming took off 4 bases at V and 5 bases at J, with 8 bases between the two ends. CDR3 sequence: CASSRDRNEKLFF. The CDR3 DNA is TGTGCCAGCTCACGCGACAGGAATGAAAAACTGTTTTTT.

This rearrangement joins TRBV7-3 to TRBJ2-1; possible D gene TRBD1, 6 bases. Trimming left V 3 bases short and J 8 bases short, with 17 bases between. The CDR3 contains 15 residues. CDR1 is SGHTA and CDR2 is FQGTGA in the germline V gene. The CDR3 DNA reads TGTGCCAGCAGCTTGACCCGGGGACAAGTGGATGAGCAGTTCTTC. It is translated as CASSLTRGQVDEQFF.